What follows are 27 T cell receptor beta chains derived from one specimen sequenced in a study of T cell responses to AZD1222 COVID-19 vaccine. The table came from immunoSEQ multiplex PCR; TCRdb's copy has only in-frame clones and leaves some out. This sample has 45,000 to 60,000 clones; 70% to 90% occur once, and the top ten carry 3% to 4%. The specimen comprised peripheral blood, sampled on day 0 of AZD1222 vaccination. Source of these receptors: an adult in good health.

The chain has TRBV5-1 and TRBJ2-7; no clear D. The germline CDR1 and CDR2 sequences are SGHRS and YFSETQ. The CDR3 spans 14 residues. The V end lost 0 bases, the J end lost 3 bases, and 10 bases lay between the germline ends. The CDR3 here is CASSLGQSFYEQYF. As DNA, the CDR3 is TGCGCCAGCAGCTTGGGGCAGAGTTTCTACGAGCAGTACTTC.

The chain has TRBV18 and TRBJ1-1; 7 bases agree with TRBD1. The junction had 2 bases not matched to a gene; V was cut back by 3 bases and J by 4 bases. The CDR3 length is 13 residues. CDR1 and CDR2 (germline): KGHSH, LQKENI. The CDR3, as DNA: TGTGCCAGCTCACCCGCAGGGGGCACTGAAGCTTTCTTT. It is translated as CASSPAGGTEAFF.

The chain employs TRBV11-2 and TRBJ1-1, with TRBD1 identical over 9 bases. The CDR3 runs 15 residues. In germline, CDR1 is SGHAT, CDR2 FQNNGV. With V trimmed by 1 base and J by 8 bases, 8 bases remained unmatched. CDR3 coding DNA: TGTGCCAGCAGCTTAGGCGAAGGACAGGGGAAAGAAGCTTTCTTT. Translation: CASSLGEGQGKEAFF.

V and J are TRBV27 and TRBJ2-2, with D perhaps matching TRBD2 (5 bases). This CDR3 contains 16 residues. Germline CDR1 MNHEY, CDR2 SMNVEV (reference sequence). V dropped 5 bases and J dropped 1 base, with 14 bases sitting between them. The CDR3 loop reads CASSIGKGLNTGELFF. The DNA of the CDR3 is TGTGCCAGCAGTATCGGGAAAGGATTGAACACCGGGGAGCTGTTTTTT.

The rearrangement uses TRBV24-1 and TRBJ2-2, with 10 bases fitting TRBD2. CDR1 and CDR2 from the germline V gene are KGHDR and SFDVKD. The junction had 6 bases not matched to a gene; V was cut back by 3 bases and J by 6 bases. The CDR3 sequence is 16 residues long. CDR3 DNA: TGTGCCACCAGTGATCGCAGCGGGGGGGCCGCCGGGGAGCTGTTTTTT. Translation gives CATSDRSGGAAGELFF.

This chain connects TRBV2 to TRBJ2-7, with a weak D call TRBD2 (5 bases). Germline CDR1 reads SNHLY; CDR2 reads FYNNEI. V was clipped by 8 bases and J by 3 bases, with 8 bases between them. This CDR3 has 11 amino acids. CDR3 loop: CASGSSYEQYF. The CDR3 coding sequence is TGTGCCAGCGGGAGCAGCTACGAGCAGTACTTC.

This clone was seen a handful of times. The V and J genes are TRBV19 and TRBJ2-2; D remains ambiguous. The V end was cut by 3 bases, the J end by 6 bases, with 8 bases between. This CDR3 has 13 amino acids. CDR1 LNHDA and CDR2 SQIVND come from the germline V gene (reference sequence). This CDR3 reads CASSIRPAGELFF. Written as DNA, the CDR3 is TGTGCCAGTAGTATTCGACCTGCCGGGGAGCTGTTTTTT.

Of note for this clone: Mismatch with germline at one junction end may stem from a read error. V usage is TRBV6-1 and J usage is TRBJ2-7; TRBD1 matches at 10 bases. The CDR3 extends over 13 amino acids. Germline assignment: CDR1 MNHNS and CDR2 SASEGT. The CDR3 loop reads CASSEAQRDRGRF. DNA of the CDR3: TGTGCCAGCAGTGAAGCGCAGAGGGACAGGGGACGGTTC.

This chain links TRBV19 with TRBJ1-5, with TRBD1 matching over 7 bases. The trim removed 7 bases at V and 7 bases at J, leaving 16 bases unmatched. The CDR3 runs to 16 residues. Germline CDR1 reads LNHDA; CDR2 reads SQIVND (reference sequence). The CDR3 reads CASTTGDFEVEQPQHF. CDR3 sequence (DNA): TGTGCCAGTACCACAGGGGACTTCGAAGTTGAACAGCCCCAGCATTTT.

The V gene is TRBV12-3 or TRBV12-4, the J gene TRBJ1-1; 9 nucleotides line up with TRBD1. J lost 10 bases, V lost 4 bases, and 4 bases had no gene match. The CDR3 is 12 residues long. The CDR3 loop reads CASSSRTGAAFF. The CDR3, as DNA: TGTGCCAGCAGTTCCCGGACAGGGGCAGCTTTCTTT.

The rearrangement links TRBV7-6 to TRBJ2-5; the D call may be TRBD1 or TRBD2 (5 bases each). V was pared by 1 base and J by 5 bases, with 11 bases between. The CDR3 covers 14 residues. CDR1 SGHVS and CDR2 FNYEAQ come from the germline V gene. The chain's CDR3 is CASSLVGVAETQYF. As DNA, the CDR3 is TGTGCCAGCAGCTTAGTGGGGGTTGCGGAGACCCAGTACTTC.

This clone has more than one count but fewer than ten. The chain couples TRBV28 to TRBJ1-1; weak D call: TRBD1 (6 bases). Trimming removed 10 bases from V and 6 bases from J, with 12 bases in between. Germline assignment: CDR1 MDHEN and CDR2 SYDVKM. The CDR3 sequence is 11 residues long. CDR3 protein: CATGHLAEAFF. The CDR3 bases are TGTGCCACGGGACACTTGGCTGAAGCTTTCTTT.

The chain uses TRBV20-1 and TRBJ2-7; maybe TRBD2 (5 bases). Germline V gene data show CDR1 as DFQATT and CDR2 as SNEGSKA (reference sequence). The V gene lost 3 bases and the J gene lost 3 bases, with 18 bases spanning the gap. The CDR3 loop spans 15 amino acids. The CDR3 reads CSASSDGMWVYEQYF. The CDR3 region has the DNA TGCAGTGCTAGTTCCGACGGGATGTGGGTCTACGAGCAGTACTTC.

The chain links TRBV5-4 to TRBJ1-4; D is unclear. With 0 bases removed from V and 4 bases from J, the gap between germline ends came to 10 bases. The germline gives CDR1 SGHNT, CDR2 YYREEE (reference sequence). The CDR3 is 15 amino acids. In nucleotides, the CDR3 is TGTGCCAGCAGCTTGGGGGGTATCGGTAATGAAAAACTGTTTTTT. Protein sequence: CASSLGGIGNEKLFF. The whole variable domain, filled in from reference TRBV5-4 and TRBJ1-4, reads ETGVTQSPTHLIKTRGQQVTLRCSSQSGHNTVSWYQQALGQGPQFIFQYYREEENGRGNFPPRFSGLQFPNYSSELNVNALELDDSALYLCASSLGGIGNEKLFFGSGTQLSVL.

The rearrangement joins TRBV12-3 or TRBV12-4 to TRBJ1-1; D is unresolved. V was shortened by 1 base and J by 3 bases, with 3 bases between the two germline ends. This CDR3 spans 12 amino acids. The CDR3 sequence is CASSLGHTEAFF. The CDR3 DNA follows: TGTGCCAGCAGTTTAGGACACACTGAAGCTTTCTTT.

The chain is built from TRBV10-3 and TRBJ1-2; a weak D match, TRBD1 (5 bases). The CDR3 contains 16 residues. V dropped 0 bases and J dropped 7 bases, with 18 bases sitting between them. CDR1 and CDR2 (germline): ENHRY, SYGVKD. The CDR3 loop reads CAISESTLEQGSGYTF. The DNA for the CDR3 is TGTGCCATCAGTGAGTCGACTCTTGAGCAGGGTAGTGGCTACACCTTC.

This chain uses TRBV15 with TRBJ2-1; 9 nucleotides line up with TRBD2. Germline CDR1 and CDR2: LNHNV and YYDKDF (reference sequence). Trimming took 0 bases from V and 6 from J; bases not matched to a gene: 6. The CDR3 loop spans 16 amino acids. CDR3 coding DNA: TGTGCCACCAGCAGAGAACAGCGGGGGGTGGGCAATGAGCAGTTCTTC. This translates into CATSREQRGVGNEQFF.

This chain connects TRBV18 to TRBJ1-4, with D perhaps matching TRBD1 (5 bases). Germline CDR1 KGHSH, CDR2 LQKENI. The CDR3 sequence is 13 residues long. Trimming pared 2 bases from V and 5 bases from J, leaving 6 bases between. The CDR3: CASSPGANEKLFF. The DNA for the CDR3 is TGTGCCAGCTCACCAGGGGCCAATGAAAAACTGTTTTTT.

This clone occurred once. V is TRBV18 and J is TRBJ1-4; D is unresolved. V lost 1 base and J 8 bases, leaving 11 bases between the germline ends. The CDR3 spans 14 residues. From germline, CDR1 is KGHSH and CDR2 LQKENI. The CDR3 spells CASSPQGTGEKLFF. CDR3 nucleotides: TGTGCCAGCTCACCACAGGGCACGGGGGAAAAACTGTTTTTT. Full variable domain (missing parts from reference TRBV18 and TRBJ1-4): NAGVMQNPRHLVRRRGQEARLRCSPMKGHSHVYWYRQLPEEGLKFMVYLQKENIIDESGMPKERFSAEFPKEGPSILRIQQVVRGDSAAYFCASSPQGTGEKLFFGSGTQLSVL.

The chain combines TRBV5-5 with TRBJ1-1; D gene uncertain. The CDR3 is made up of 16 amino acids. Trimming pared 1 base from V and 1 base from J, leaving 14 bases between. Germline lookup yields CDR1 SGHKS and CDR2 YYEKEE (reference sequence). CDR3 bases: TGTGCCAGCAGCTTGTTCCCCCAAGACACGAACACTGAAGCTTTCTTT. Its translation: CASSLFPQDTNTEAFF.

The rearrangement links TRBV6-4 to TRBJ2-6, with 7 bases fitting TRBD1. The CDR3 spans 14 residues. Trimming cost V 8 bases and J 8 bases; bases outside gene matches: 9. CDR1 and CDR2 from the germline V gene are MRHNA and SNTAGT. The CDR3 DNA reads TGTGCCAGCCCCGGACAGGAGATGTCCAACGTCCTGACTTTC. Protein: CASPGQEMSNVLTF.

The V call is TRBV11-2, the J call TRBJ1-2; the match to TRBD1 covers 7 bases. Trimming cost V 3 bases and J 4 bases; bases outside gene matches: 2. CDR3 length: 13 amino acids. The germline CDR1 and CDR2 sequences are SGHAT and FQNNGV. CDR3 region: CASSFAGGYGYTF. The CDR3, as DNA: TGTGCCAGCAGCTTCGCAGGGGGCTATGGCTACACCTTC.

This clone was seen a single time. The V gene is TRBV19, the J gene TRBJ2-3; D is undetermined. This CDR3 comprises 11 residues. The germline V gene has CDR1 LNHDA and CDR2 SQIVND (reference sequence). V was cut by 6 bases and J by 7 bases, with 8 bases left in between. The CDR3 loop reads CASRWGNTQYF. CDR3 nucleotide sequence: TGTGCCAGTAGGTGGGGAAATACGCAGTATTTT.

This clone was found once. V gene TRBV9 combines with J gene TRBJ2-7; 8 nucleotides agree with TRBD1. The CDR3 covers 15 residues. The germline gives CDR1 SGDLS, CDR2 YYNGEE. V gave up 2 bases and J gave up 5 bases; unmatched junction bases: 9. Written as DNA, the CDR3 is TGTGCCAGCAGCGTTGAGACAGGGGTGGTGCACGAGCAGTACTTC. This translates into CASSVETGVVHEQYF.

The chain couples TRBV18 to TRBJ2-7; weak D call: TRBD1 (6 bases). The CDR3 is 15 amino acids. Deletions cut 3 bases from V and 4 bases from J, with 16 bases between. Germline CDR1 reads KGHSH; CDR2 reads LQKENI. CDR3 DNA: TGTGCCAGCTCACCCTTCACAGGGCTCAATTACGAGCAGTACTTC. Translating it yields CASSPFTGLNYEQYF.

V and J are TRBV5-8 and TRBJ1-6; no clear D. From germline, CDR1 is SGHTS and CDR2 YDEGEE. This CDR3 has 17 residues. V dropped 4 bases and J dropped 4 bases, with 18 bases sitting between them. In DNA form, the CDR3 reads TGTGCCAGCAGCCACTACGGACGGGGATCTTATAATTCACCCCTCCACTTT. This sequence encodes CASSHYGRGSYNSPLHF.

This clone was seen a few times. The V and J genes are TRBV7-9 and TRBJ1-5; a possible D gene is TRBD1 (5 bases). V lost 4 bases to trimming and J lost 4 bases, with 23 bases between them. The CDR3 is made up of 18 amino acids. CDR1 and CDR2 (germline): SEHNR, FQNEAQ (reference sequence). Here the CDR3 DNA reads TGTGCCAGCAGCTCCGATCGACTTACGGACAAAGTAAATCAGCCCCAGCATTTT. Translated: CASSSDRLTDKVNQPQHF.